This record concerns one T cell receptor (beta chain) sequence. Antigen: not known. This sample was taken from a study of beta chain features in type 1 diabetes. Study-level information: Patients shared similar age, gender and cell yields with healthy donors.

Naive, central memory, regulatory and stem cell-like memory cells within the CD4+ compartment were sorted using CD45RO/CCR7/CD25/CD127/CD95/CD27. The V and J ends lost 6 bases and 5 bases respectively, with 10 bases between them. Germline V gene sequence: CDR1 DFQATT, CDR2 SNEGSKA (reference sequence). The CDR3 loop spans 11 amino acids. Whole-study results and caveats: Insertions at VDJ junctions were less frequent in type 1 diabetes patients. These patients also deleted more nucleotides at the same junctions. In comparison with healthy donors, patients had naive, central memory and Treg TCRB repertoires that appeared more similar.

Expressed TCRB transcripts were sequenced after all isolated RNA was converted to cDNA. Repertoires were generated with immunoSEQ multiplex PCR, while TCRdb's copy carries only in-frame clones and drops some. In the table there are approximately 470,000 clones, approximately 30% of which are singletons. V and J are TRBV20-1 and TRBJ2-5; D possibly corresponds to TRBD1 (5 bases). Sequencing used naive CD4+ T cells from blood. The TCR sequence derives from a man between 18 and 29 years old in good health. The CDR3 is CSAGHAETQYF. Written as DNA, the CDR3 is TGCAGTGCGGGGCACGCGGAGACCCAGTACTTC.